Listed below are T cell receptor beta chains from one sample, sequenced in a study of Graves' ophthalmopathy and Graves' hyperthyroidism. TCRdb recomputed calls from the multiplex PCR reads with MiXCR, one row per CDR3 protein. The sample lists over a million distinct CDR3 sequences, 36% occurring once. The sample taken for sequencing was peripheral blood or thyroid tissue (not recorded which). Receptors were obtained from an adult man with Graves' hyperthyroidism. Both conserved end residues are part of each CDR3. D genes are given only for firm matches. Some rows have no size entry. The others give once, few or many, or a class for an expanded clone.

DNA: TGTGCCATCCGGGACATAACCAATTCACCCCTCCACTTT; CDR3: CAIRDITNSPLHF; V: TRBV10-3; J: TRBJ1-6; size: many; D: .
DNA: TGCGCCAGCAGCCAAGAAAGAAGCACCTACGAGCAGTACTTC; CDR3: CASSQERSTYEQYF; V: TRBV7-9; J: TRBJ2-7; size: .; D: .
DNA: TGTGCCAGCAGTGAATTTTTAGGGGTTTTGGCTTACGAGCAGTACTTC; CDR3: CASSEFLGVLAYEQYF; V: TRBV25-1; J: TRBJ2-7; size: .; D: .
DNA: TGTGCCAGCACCGCAACCCGGGACATCTTACCGAACACCGGGGAGCTGTTTTTT; CDR3: CASTATRDILPNTGELFF; V: TRBV7-6; J: TRBJ2-2; size: many; D: .
DNA: TGTGCCAGCAGTTACGAGGGACAGGGGGCGTGGGAGACCCAGTACTTC; CDR3: CASSYEGQGAWETQYF; V: TRBV6-5; J: TRBJ2-5; size: .; D: TRBD1
DNA: TGCAGCGTTGGTTCTCGGGCTAGCGGGCAAGAGACCCAGTACTTC; CDR3: CSVGSRASGQETQYF; V: TRBV29-1; J: TRBJ2-5; size: many; D: TRBD2
DNA: TGTGCCAGCAGTGATCCGGGGACAGGGGGCGAAGAGACCCAGTACTTC; CDR3: CASSDPGTGGEETQYF; V: TRBV12-3/TRBV12-4; J: TRBJ2-5; size: .; D: TRBD1
DNA: TGTGCCACCAGCAGGGCGGGGCCGACAGGGGCCAGTGGCTACACCTTC; CDR3: CATSRAGPTGASGYTF; V: TRBV15; J: TRBJ1-2; size: many; D: TRBD1
DNA: TGTGCCAGCAGCACCCTGGCAGGGGGCACCCTGGGGGGCTACACCTTC; CDR3: CASSTLAGGTLGGYTF; V: TRBV7-8; J: TRBJ1-2; size: many; D: TRBD1
DNA: TGTGCCAGCAGTATCCAGGCGATCTCCTACGAGCAGTACTTC; CDR3: CASSIQAISYEQYF; V: TRBV12-3/TRBV12-4; J: TRBJ2-7; size: few; D: .
DNA: TGTGCCAACAGCTCTGAAGCTTTCTTT; CDR3: CANSSEAFF; V: TRBV6-5; J: TRBJ1-1; size: many; D: .
DNA: TGTGCCAGCAGTTACAAAGCGGGAGATTACTACGAGCAGTACTTC; CDR3: CASSYKAGDYYEQYF; V: TRBV6-5; J: TRBJ2-7; size: .; D: TRBD2
DNA: TGTGCCAGCAGCGCAACCGCGACCCAGGGGCTGACCGGGGAGCTGTTTTTT; CDR3: CASSATATQGLTGELFF; V: TRBV7-8; J: TRBJ2-2; size: .; D: .
DNA: TGTGCCAGCAGGGCGAAAGGGCAAGAGACCCAGTACTTC; CDR3: CASRAKGQETQYF; V: TRBV4-2; J: TRBJ2-5; size: .; D: .
DNA: TGTGCCACCAGTGGTTCCCTATCGAGGGGGGGGGCCTTCACCTTATACGAGCAGTACTTC; CDR3: CATSGSLSRGGAFTLYEQYF; V: TRBV24-1; J: TRBJ2-7; size: .; D: .
DNA: TGTGCCAGCAGCTTATCCTCGGAGGGCTCCTATGGCTACACCTTC; CDR3: CASSLSSEGSYGYTF; V: TRBV7-6; J: TRBJ1-2; size: few; D: .
DNA: TGCAGCGTTGACACCGACAGGGCTGGCTACACCTTC; CDR3: CSVDTDRAGYTF; V: TRBV29-1; J: TRBJ1-2; size: many; D: TRBD1
DNA: TGTGCCACCCGGGACAGGGGGAACACTGAAGCTTTCTTT; CDR3: CATRDRGNTEAFF; V: TRBV24-1; J: TRBJ1-1; size: many; D: TRBD1
DNA: TGTGCCAGCTGGGGGCAGAACTACGAGCAGTACTTC; CDR3: CASWGQNYEQYF; V: TRBV6-6; J: TRBJ2-7; size: few; D: .
DNA: TGCAGTGCTAGAGATGGGGGGGCGATGGAGGTGACTGAAGCTTTCTTT; CDR3: CSARDGGAMEVTEAFF; V: TRBV20-1; J: TRBJ1-1; size: .; D: .
DNA: TGTACCAGCGCCCGGGACAGCAGCGGTTCACCCCTCCACTTT; CDR3: CTSARDSSGSPLHF; V: TRBV24-1; J: TRBJ1-6; size: once; D: TRBD1
DNA: TGTGCCACCAGTGATTTCTTGTCTGGAGGGACCCAGTACTTC; CDR3: CATSDFLSGGTQYF; V: TRBV24-1; J: TRBJ2-5; size: few; D: .
DNA: TGTGCCAGCAGCTTGGCCGGGTTGCGCGGGGGCTACACCTTC; CDR3: CASSLAGLRGGYTF; V: TRBV5-5; J: TRBJ1-2; size: many; D: .
DNA: TGTGCCAGCAGCGCAGGTCCGGGACGCAATCAGCCCCAGCATTTT; CDR3: CASSAGPGRNQPQHF; V: TRBV7-2; J: TRBJ1-5; size: .; D: .
DNA: TGCGCATCCTCAGGGAAGGAGGTCTATGGCTACACCTTC; CDR3: CASSGKEVYGYTF; V: TRBV5-1; J: TRBJ1-2; size: .; D: .
DNA: TGTGCCAGTATCGGGCCACGGTTAGGTCCCCAGCATTTT; CDR3: CASIGPRLGPQHF; V: TRBV19; J: TRBJ1-5; size: .; D: .
DNA: TGCAGCGTTCCGGACATGGGGCAGGGCGGTGGCTACACCTTC; CDR3: CSVPDMGQGGGYTF; V: TRBV29-1; J: TRBJ1-2; size: .; D: .
DNA: TGCGCCAGCAGCCACCGGGACAGCGACTATGGCTACACCTTC; CDR3: CASSHRDSDYGYTF; V: TRBV5-1; J: TRBJ1-2; size: many; D: TRBD1
DNA: TGTGCCAGCAGCCAGGGAGTTCAGCCCCTCCACTTT; CDR3: CASSQGVQPLHF; V: TRBV7-9; J: TRBJ1-6; size: few; D: .
DNA: TGCAGTGCTTCCCCGGGGCAGAGCTACGAGCAGTACTTC; CDR3: CSASPGQSYEQYF; V: TRBV20-1; J: TRBJ2-7; size: .; D: .
DNA: TGTGCCAGCAGCCCCAGGGGGGACTACAATGAGCAGTTCTTC; CDR3: CASSPRGDYNEQFF; V: TRBV7-9; J: TRBJ2-1; size: .; D: .
DNA: TGTGCCAGCAGCTGGACAACGGAGACCGAAGAGACCCAGTACTTC; CDR3: CASSWTTETEETQYF; V: TRBV9; J: TRBJ2-5; size: .; D: .
DNA: TGTGCCAGCAGTGATACAGGACAGATCTACAATGAGCAGTTCTTC; CDR3: CASSDTGQIYNEQFF; V: TRBV25-1; J: TRBJ2-1; size: few; D: .
DNA: TGTGCCAGCAGTTACTGGGCCGCTGCGAACACTGAAGCTTTCTTT; CDR3: CASSYWAAANTEAFF; V: TRBV6-5; J: TRBJ1-1; size: many; D: .
DNA: TGTGCCAGCAGCTTTACAGGGTATTCTAATGAAAAACTGTTTTTT; CDR3: CASSFTGYSNEKLFF; V: TRBV7-2; J: TRBJ1-4; size: few; D: .
DNA: TGTGCCAGCAGCTTAGTTTCCGGGAACACCGGGGAGGTCTACGAGCAGTACTTC; CDR3: CASSLVSGNTGEVYEQYF; V: TRBV7-2; J: TRBJ2-7; size: few; D: .
DNA: TGTGCCAGCACCGCAGAAACGGGACAGGGAAACTCTGGGGCCAACGTCCTGACTTTC; CDR3: CASTAETGQGNSGANVLTF; V: TRBV6-5; J: TRBJ2-6; size: few; D: TRBD1
DNA: TGTGCCAGCAGCGGAAGACAGGGGGGATGGGGCTACACCTTC; CDR3: CASSGRQGGWGYTF; V: TRBV9; J: TRBJ1-2; size: once; D: TRBD1
DNA: TGTGCCAGCAGTCCCGGGACAGGGCTCGAGCAGTACTTC; CDR3: CASSPGTGLEQYF; V: TRBV27; J: TRBJ2-7; size: .; D: TRBD1
DNA: TGTACCAGCAGCTTCCTAGCGGGAGGGACCGGGGAGCTGTTTTTT; CDR3: CTSSFLAGGTGELFF; V: TRBV13; J: TRBJ2-2; size: once; D: TRBD2
DNA: TGCGCCAGCAGCCAGACGCCAGATGAAAAACTGTTTTTT; CDR3: CASSQTPDEKLFF; V: TRBV4-1; J: TRBJ1-4; size: few; D: .
DNA: TGCAGTGCCCGAAAAGCCACGGATAGCTCCTACGAGCAGTACTTC; CDR3: CSARKATDSSYEQYF; V: TRBV20-1; J: TRBJ2-7; size: many; D: .
DNA: TGCGCCAGCAGCCAATCTACGGCAGGGTGGCAGCCCCAGCATTTT; CDR3: CASSQSTAGWQPQHF; V: TRBV4-3; J: TRBJ1-5; size: .; D: .
DNA: TGTGCCAGCAGCCAAGAGGCTGGGGCCAACGTCCTGACTTTC; CDR3: CASSQEAGANVLTF; V: TRBV14; J: TRBJ2-6; size: many; D: .
DNA: TGTGCCAGCAGGGAAGGGACTAGCGGGGTCTACGAGCAGTACTTC; CDR3: CASREGTSGVYEQYF; V: TRBV2; J: TRBJ2-7; size: .; D: TRBD2
DNA: TGCAGTGCTAGAGGGGAGAGGGGCATGTCCCCTGGGTACGAGCAGTACTTC; CDR3: CSARGERGMSPGYEQYF; V: TRBV20-1; J: TRBJ2-7; size: .; D: .
DNA: TGTGCCAGCAGCCACCAGGGAGCCGGGGAGCTGTTTTTT; CDR3: CASSHQGAGELFF; V: TRBV6-5; J: TRBJ2-2; size: few; D: .
DNA: TGCGCCAGCAGCCAAGTAGCGGGAGCGGGCGAGCAGTACTTC; CDR3: CASSQVAGAGEQYF; V: TRBV4-1; J: TRBJ2-7; size: few; D: TRBD2
DNA: TGTGCCAGCAGCTTAGGAGGAGGAGAGGGGGGCTACACCTTC; CDR3: CASSLGGGEGGYTF; V: TRBV7-6; J: TRBJ1-2; size: .; D: .
DNA: TGCAGTGCTAGAGATCCCCTGGGAGGTCAGCCCCAGCATTTT; CDR3: CSARDPLGGQPQHF; V: TRBV20-1; J: TRBJ1-5; size: many; D: .
DNA: TGTGCCAGCAAAAGGGGGATGGACAGGGGCGAAAAACTGTTTTTT; CDR3: CASKRGMDRGEKLFF; V: TRBV14; J: TRBJ1-4; size: many; D: TRBD1
DNA: .; CDR3: CASSFYICSAREQGASQYF; V: TRBV7-8; J: TRBJ2-5; size: .; D: .
DNA: TGTGCCAGCAGACTGCATATAAGCGGGGGCTCCTACGAGCAGTACTTC; CDR3: CASRLHISGGSYEQYF; V: TRBV11-2; J: TRBJ2-7; size: few; D: TRBD2
DNA: TGTGCCAGCAGCCCTGGACAGTACAATCAGCCCCAGCATTTT; CDR3: CASSPGQYNQPQHF; V: TRBV19; J: TRBJ1-5; size: few; D: .
DNA: TGCGCCAGCAGTGCCGGACTAGCGGGAACTGGGGCCAACGTCCTGACTTTC; CDR3: CASSAGLAGTGANVLTF; V: TRBV5-1; J: TRBJ2-6; size: once; D: TRBD2
DNA: TGTGCCAGCAGCGCCCCCAATTACTATGGCTACACCTTC; CDR3: CASSAPNYYGYTF; V: TRBV9; J: TRBJ1-2; size: many; D: .
DNA: TGCAGCGTTGAGGTCTTCCCTTTCACCGGGGAGCTGTTTTTT; CDR3: CSVEVFPFTGELFF; V: TRBV29-1; J: TRBJ2-2; size: many; D: .
DNA: TGCAGCGTTGTAGGGGGCGAAGATGAAAAACTGTTTTTT; CDR3: CSVVGGEDEKLFF; V: TRBV29-1; J: TRBJ1-4; size: .; D: TRBD1
DNA: TGTGCCAGCAATACCGGGACGGCTACCTACGAGCAGTACTTC; CDR3: CASNTGTATYEQYF; V: TRBV12-3/TRBV12-4; J: TRBJ2-7; size: few; D: .
DNA: TGCGCCAGCAGCCCTCGTTCGGGACTCTATTATGGCTACACCTTC; CDR3: CASSPRSGLYYGYTF; V: TRBV4-3; J: TRBJ1-2; size: .; D: .